This T cell receptor beta chain was identified in a study of T cell changes during pregnancy in multiple sclerosis. Method: immunoSEQ multiplex PCR; TCRdb's copy keeps in-frame clones and lacks some. Of about 86,000 clones listed, less than 95% are singletons. The germline V gene has CDR1 LGHNA and CDR2 YSLEER. V dropped 0 bases and J dropped 4 bases, with 10 bases sitting between them. This CDR3 is built from 16 residues. The source is a female donor in good health, enrolled as a control in a pregnancy study. V usage is TRBV4-3 and J usage is TRBJ2-6, with a possible D match to TRBD1 (5 bases). The sample was peripheral blood, taken in the first trimester of pregnancy. CDR3 residues: CASSQEGPAGANVLTF. For the CDR3, the DNA is TGCGCCAGCAGCCAAGAGGGGCCAGCCGGGGCCAACGTCCTGACTTTC.